This T cell receptor (beta chain) was identified in a study of beta chain features in type 1 diabetes. The germline V gene encodes CDR1 SGHTA and CDR2 FQGNSA. The V gene lost 5 bases and the J gene lost 7 bases, with 21 bases spanning the gap. There are 15 residues in the CDR3. This clone was counted only a few times. No antigen is known for it. General study points: Type 1 diabetes patients had VDJ junctions that carried fewer insertions and more deletions. All four CD4+ subsets from Type 1 diabetes patients carried moderately but significantly shorter TCRB CDR3s.

Every isolated RNA sample was fully reverse transcribed, so sequencing captured expressed TCRB transcripts. This table comes from immunoSEQ multiplex PCR, and its TCRdb copy is limited to in-frame clones, with some not included. The sample gives around 40,000 clones, approximately 68% of which show up once; less than 2.5% is in the top ten. The TCR sequence derives from a woman aged 18-29 years with type 1 diabetes. The chain has TRBV7-2 and TRBJ2-7; a weak D match, TRBD1 (7 bases). Material: Tregs from blood. The CDR3 DNA follows: TGTGCCAGCAGCGGCCATAGTGACAGGGCGGGGGAGCAGTACTTC. Protein product: CASSGHSDRAGEQYF. Drawing the rest from reference TRBV7-2 and TRBJ2-7, the complete variable domain is GAGVSQSPSNKVTEKGKDVELRCDPISGHTALYWYRQSLGQGLEFLIYFQGNSAPDKSGLPSDRFSAERTGGSVSTLTIQRTQQEDSAVYLCASSGHSDRAGEQYFGPGTRLTVT.